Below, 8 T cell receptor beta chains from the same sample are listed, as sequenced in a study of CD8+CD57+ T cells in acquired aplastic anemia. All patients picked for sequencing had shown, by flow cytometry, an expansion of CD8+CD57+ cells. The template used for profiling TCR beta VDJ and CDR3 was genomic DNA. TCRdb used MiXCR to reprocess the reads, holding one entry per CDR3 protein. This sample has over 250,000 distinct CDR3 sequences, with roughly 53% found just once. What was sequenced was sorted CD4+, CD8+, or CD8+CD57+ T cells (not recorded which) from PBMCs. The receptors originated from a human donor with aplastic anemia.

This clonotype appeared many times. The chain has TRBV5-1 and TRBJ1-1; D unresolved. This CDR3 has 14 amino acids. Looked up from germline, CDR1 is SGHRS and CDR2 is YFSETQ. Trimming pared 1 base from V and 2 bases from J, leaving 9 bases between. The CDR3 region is CASSLLIGNTEAFF. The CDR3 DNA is TGCGCCAGCAGCTTGTTAATTGGAAACACTGAAGCTTTCTTT.

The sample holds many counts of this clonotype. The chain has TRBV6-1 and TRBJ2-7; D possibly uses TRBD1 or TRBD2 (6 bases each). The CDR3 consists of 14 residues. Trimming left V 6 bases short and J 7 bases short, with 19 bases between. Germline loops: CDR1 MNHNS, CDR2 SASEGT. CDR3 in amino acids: CASSGGHGLGEQYF. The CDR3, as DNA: TGTGCCAGCAGCGGGGGACACGGGTTGGGGGAGCAGTACTTC.

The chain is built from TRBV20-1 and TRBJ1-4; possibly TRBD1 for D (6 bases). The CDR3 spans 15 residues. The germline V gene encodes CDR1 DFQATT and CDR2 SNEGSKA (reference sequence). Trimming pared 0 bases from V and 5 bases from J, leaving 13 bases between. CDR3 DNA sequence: TGCAGTGCTAGAGATTTCAGGACAGCGAATGAAAAACTGTTTTTT. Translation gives CSARDFRTANEKLFF.

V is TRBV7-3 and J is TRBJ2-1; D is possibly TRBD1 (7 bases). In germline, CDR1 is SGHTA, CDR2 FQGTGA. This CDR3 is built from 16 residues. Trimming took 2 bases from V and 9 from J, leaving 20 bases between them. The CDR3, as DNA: TGTGCCAGCAGCTTAGCGGGGACAGCCAGCCTCCTTGAGCAGTTCTTC. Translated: CASSLAGTASLLEQFF.

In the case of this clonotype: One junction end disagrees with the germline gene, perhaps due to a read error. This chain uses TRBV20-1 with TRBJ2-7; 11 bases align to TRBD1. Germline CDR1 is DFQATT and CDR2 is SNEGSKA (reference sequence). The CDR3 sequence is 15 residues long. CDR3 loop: CSASRRDRGSYGQYF. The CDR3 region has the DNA TGCAGTGCTAGTCGCCGGGACAGGGGGTCCTACGGGCAGTACTTC.

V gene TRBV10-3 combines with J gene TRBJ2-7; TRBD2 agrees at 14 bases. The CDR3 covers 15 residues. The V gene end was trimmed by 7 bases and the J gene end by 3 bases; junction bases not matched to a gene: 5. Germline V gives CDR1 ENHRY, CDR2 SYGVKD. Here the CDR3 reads CAITDGTSGGYEQYF. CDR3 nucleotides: TGTGCCATCACGGACGGGACTAGCGGGGGCTACGAGCAGTACTTC.

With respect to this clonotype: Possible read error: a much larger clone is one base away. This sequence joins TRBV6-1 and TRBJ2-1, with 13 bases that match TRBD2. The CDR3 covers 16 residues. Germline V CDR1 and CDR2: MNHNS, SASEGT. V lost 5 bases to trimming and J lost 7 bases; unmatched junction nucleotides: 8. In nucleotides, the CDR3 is TGTGCCAGCAGTCCTAGGACTAGCGGGGGTGGGAATGAGCAGTTCTTC. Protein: CASSPRTSGGGNEQFF.

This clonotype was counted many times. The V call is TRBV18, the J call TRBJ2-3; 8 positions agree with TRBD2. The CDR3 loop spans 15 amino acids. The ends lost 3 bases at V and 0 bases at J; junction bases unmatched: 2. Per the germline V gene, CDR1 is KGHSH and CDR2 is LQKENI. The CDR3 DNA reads TGTGCCAGCTCACCCAGCGGGGGAAGCACAGATACGCAGTATTTT. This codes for CASSPSGGSTDTQYF.